This T cell receptor (beta chain) was sequenced during a study of read filtering for tumor transcriptome and immune sequencing. Study background: Mean patient age was roughly 61 years, range about 47 to 90; 16 to 20 male, around 14 female. Study-wide results and caveats: Even smaller IR-seq throughput identified most shared clonotypes. In IR-seq, single-read clonotypes were approximately 79% of clonotypes but approximately 4% of reads.

The CDR3 covers 12 residues. Germline assignment: CDR1 MDHEN and CDR2 SYDVKM. Trimming removed 5 bases at V and 3 bases at J, with 7 bases between. This clonotype was picked up many times. Its antigen is unidentified. From 350 to 500 ng of RNA, a library with molecular barcoded alpha/delta and beta/gamma adaptors was made. Via MiXCR, TCRdb re-called the reads, giving one row per CDR3 protein. Found here are tens of thousands of distinct CDR3 sequences, roughly 21% of them singletons; the top ten hold over 10%. Specimen: a population of CD138-negative cells sorted from bone marrow. The sequence came from a donor over 35 with multiple myeloma. The chain is built from TRBV28 and TRBJ1-2; no definite D call. CDR3 amino acids: CASSTADYGYTF. DNA of the CDR3: TGTGCCAGCAGTACAGCAGACTATGGCTACACCTTC.